The 19 T cell receptor beta chains given below trace back to one sample, sequenced in a study of PD-L1 blockade in urothelial cancer. Specified time point: pretreatment peripheral blood. The table came from immunoSEQ multiplex PCR; TCRdb's copy has only in-frame clones and leaves some out. The table lists about 130,000 clones, around 85% of them singletons, with 3.2% in the top ten. The sample in question was PBMCs, obtained around atezolizumab (anti-PD-L1) treatment. Receptors originate from a man over 45 with urothelial cancer.

This sequence joins TRBV7-3 and TRBJ2-1; 7 positions match TRBD2. V lost 2 bases and J lost 9; bases outside the gene matches: 13. The CDR3 is 16 amino acids. Germline lookup yields CDR1 SGHTA and CDR2 FQGTGA. CDR3 nucleotide sequence: TGTGCCAGCAGCTTAGGTGGGGGGGTAAAATATGGTGAGCAGTTCTTC. This codes for CASSLGGGVKYGEQFF. The full variable domain, its missing parts supplied by reference TRBV7-3 and TRBJ2-1, is GAGVSQTPSNKVTEKGKYVELRCDPISGHTALYWYRQSLGQGPEFLIYFQGTGAADDSGLPNDRFFAVRPEGSVSTLKIQRTERGDSAVYLCASSLGGGVKYGEQFFGPGTRLTVL.

The chain couples TRBV29-1 to TRBJ1-2, with D possibly TRBD1 on 5 matching bases. V lost 5 bases and J lost 1, with 8 bases in between. The CDR3 runs to 12 residues. Germline CDR1 is SQVTM and CDR2 is ANQGSEA. CDR3 nucleotides: TGCAGCGTTCAGACAGATAACTATGGCTACACCTTC. It is translated as CSVQTDNYGYTF.

The rearrangement joins TRBV11-2 to TRBJ2-2; D unresolved. V was trimmed by 3 bases and J by 2 bases, leaving 4 bases between them. The CDR3 runs to 13 residues. Per germline, CDR1 SGHAT and CDR2 FQNNGV. The CDR3: CASSLTNTGELFF. Written as DNA, the CDR3 is TGTGCCAGCAGCTTGACTAACACCGGGGAGCTGTTTTTT.

The chain recombines TRBV28 with TRBJ2-1; possible D gene TRBD2, 6 bases. Trimming pared 7 bases from V and 5 bases from J, leaving 15 bases between. Germline loops: CDR1 MDHEN, CDR2 SYDVKM. The length of the CDR3 is 14 residues. The CDR3 sequence: CASKRRLENNEQFF. Here the CDR3 DNA reads TGTGCCAGCAAGCGTCGACTAGAAAACAATGAGCAGTTCTTC.

A remark on this clone: Relative to the germline gene, one junction end is altered; a read error may explain this. The chain has TRBV10-1 and TRBJ1-6; TRBD1 is a possible D gene (6 bases). The CDR3 has 14 residues. The germline CDR1 and CDR2 sequences are WNHNN and SYGVQD (reference sequence). In nucleotides, the CDR3 is TGCGCCAGCAGTGAGTCTGCCGGGGACAAACGCCTCCGATTT. Encoded protein: CASSESAGDKRLRF.

This clone appeared once. J is TRBJ2-3 and V is TRBV7-9; tentatively, D is TRBD2 (6 bases). Germline lookup yields CDR1 SEHNR and CDR2 FQNEAQ (reference sequence). The V end was cut by 3 bases, the J end by 0 bases, with 10 bases between. The CDR3 runs to 15 residues. CDR3 in amino acids: CASSLAGPSTDTQYF. The CDR3 DNA reads as TGTGCCAGCAGCTTGGCGGGGCCTAGCACAGATACGCAGTATTTT.

This clone was seen a few times. This chain joins TRBV18 and TRBJ2-1, with 8 bases lining up with TRBD2. CDR1 and CDR2 from the germline V gene are KGHSH and LQKENI. The CDR3 extends over 17 amino acids. With 1 base clipped from V and 5 bases from J, the junction kept 10 bases outside the gene matches. The chain's CDR3 is CASSPRPVSGADNEQFF. DNA for the CDR3: TGTGCCAGCTCACCACGGCCGGTTAGCGGGGCAGACAATGAGCAGTTCTTC.

The chain is built from TRBV29-1 and TRBJ2-7, with 9 nucleotides matching TRBD1. With V trimmed by 4 bases and J by 6 bases, 10 bases remained unmatched. The germline V gene has CDR1 SQVTM and CDR2 ANQGSEA. The CDR3 runs to 14 residues. The CDR3 is CSVGSGTGSFEQYF. The DNA for the CDR3 is TGCAGCGTTGGTTCGGGGACAGGGTCTTTCGAGCAGTACTTC.

The rearrangement links TRBV11-3 to TRBJ2-7; maybe TRBD2 (6 bases). CDR1 is SGHNT and CDR2 is YENEEA in the germline V gene. Trimming shortened V by 1 base and J by 0 bases, and 16 bases separated the two germline ends. CDR3 length: 17 amino acids. CDR3 in DNA: TGTGCCAGCAGCTTAGGGGGTGCGGGGCCTAACTCCTACGAGCAGTACTTC. The encoded protein is CASSLGGAGPNSYEQYF.

This clone was seen more than once but under ten times. This chain links TRBV9 with TRBJ2-1; 15 nucleotides align to TRBD2. Germline-derived CDR1 and CDR2 are SGDLS and YYNGEE. The CDR3 spans 16 residues. Trimming took 4 bases from V and 10 from J; bases not matched to a gene: 9. The CDR3 reads CASSLHGLAGGEEQFF. The CDR3 coding sequence is TGTGCCAGCAGCCTACATGGACTAGCGGGAGGGGAAGAGCAGTTCTTC.

The chain carries TRBV28 and TRBJ2-2; TRBD1 aligns across 10 bases. J lost 4 bases, V lost 6 bases, and 8 bases had no gene match. Germline-derived CDR1 and CDR2 are MDHEN and SYDVKM. This CDR3 is 16 amino acids long. The CDR3 DNA follows: TGTGCCAGCAGGGAGCCGACAGGGGGCGGCACCGGGGAGCTGTTTTTT. This encodes CASREPTGGGTGELFF.

The chain couples TRBV18 to TRBJ2-7; 8 bases line up with TRBD1. Trimming removed 2 bases from V and 0 bases from J; junction bases left unmatched: 9. The CDR3 extends over 17 amino acids. Germline CDR1 reads KGHSH; CDR2 reads LQKENI. The CDR3 coding sequence is TGTGCCAGCTCACCAAGGGCGTCCAGGGGGCTCTCCTACGAGCAGTACTTC. It translates to CASSPRASRGLSYEQYF.

This clone was seen a few times. The chain has TRBV28 and TRBJ1-4; D may be TRBD1 (5 bases). The CDR3 sequence is 13 residues long. The V gene lost 6 bases and the J gene lost 7 bases, with 12 bases spanning the gap. Germline CDR1 reads MDHEN; CDR2 reads SYDVKM. CDR3 sequence reads: CASRDGRVEKLFF. The CDR3 DNA is TGTGCCAGCAGGGACGGCAGGGTTGAAAAACTGTTTTTT.

The chain has TRBV28 and TRBJ1-1, with 8 bases lining up with TRBD1. The CDR3 has 14 amino acids. Trimming cost V 5 bases and J 3 bases; bases outside gene matches: 5. The germline CDR1 and CDR2 sequences are MDHEN and SYDVKM. CDR3 nucleotide sequence: TGTGCCAGCAGTACCAGGGGGCGCGACACTGAAGCTTTCTTT. This encodes CASSTRGRDTEAFF.

This chain links TRBV2 with TRBJ1-1, with 7 bases fitting TRBD1. Trimming took 7 bases from V and 0 from J; bases not matched to a gene: 2. The CDR3 totals 13 residues. Germline CDR1 reads SNHLY; CDR2 reads FYNNEI. The CDR3 loop is CASKGQLNTEAFF. The CDR3 DNA reads as TGTGCCAGCAAGGGACAGTTGAACACTGAAGCTTTCTTT. The full variable domain, with the rest looked up from reference TRBV2 and TRBJ1-1, is EPEVTQTPSHQVTQMGQEVILRCVPISNHLYFYWYRQILGQKVEFLVSFYNNEISEKSEIFDDQFSVERPDGSNFTLKIRSTKLEDSAMYFCASKGQLNTEAFFGQGTRLTVV.

The chain joins TRBV5-6 to TRBJ1-5, with 7 bases fitting TRBD1. Trimming cost V 3 bases and J 0 bases; bases outside gene matches: 6. The CDR3 is 16 amino acids. Germline-derived CDR1 and CDR2 are SGHDT and YYEEEE. In nucleotides, the CDR3 is TGTGCCAGCAGCTCTACAGGGGAGTTTAGCAATCAGCCCCAGCATTTT. This codes for CASSSTGEFSNQPQHF.

J is TRBJ2-1 and V is TRBV29-1, with 13 bases aligning to TRBD2. V lost 7 bases to trimming and J lost 9 bases; unmatched junction nucleotides: 9. CDR1 and CDR2 (germline): SQVTM, ANQGSEA. This CDR3 comprises 14 residues. The CDR3 here is CSGSARLAGGEQFF. DNA for the CDR3: TGCAGCGGAAGTGCCCGACTAGCGGGAGGTGAGCAGTTCTTC.

The V and J genes are TRBV6-5 and TRBJ2-7; 8 bases agree with TRBD2. The J segment lost 2 bases and the V segment lost 5 bases, leaving 8 bases of the junction unmatched. The CDR3 runs to 15 residues. Germline loops: CDR1 MNHEY, CDR2 SVGAGI. The CDR3 loop reads CASSTTSGNAYEQYF. The CDR3 DNA sequence: TGTGCCAGCAGTACTACTAGCGGTAATGCCTACGAGCAGTACTTC.

The rearrangement links TRBV7-9 to TRBJ1-4; 7 nucleotides agree with TRBD1. The CDR3 length is 16 residues. The germline CDR1 and CDR2 sequences are SEHNR and FQNEAQ (reference sequence). The trim removed 4 bases at V and 0 bases at J, leaving 5 bases unmatched. This chain's CDR3 is CASSYEGAATNEKLFF. The CDR3 bases are TGTGCCAGCAGCTATGAGGGGGCCGCAACTAATGAAAAACTGTTTTTT. Full variable domain (rest looked up from reference TRBV7-9 and TRBJ1-4): DTGVSQNPRHKITKRGQNVTFRCDPISEHNRLYWYRQTLGQGPEFLTYFQNEAQLEKSRLLSDRFSAERPKGSFSTLEIQRTEQGDSAMYLCASSYEGAATNEKLFFGSGTQLSVL.